This T cell receptor beta chain was captured in a study of blood T cell repertoires in COVID-19. Seattle patient enrollment occurred during active infection, with longitudinal follow-up thereafter. Germline CDR1 MGHRA, CDR2 YSYEKL. With 1 base clipped from V and 3 bases from J, the junction kept 8 bases outside the gene matches. This CDR3 is 17 amino acids long. The repertoire was sequenced with immunoSEQ multiplex PCR; TCRdb's copy has only in-frame clones and lacks some. The repertoire holds some 99,000 clones, over 85% seen once, with roughly 4.2% in the top ten. The source is a human donor with COVID-19, enrolled during active disease. The donor label of this sample is uncertain. Sequencing was carried out using peripheral blood. The genes are TRBV4-1 and TRBJ2-7; the match to TRBD1 covers 11 bases. CDR3 sequence reads: CASSQGLRDRGYYEQYF. CDR3 nucleotides: TGCGCCAGCAGCCAAGGGCTCAGGGACAGGGGGTACTACGAGCAGTACTTC.